This TCR beta chain appears in the sequencing data of a study of blood T cell repertoires in COVID-19. Study context: Samples of COVID-19 (acute and convalescent) were obtained from the United States, Italy and Spain.

V shed 4 bases, J shed 11 bases, and the junction held 10 bases outside the gene matches. This CDR3 has 13 residues. Germline V gives CDR1 SGHDN, CDR2 FVKESK. TCRdb keeps only in-frame clones here, not all; method: immunoSEQ multiplex PCR. Among around 83,000 clones listed, roughly 90% were seen once. Sample: peripheral blood. This receptor was obtained from a man in his 70s with active or convalescent COVID-19. This chain links TRBV14 with TRBJ1-1, with TRBD1 identical over 7 bases. The CDR3 here is CASSPLAGGSAFF. CDR3 DNA sequence: TGTGCCAGCAGCCCGTTGGCAGGGGGAAGCGCTTTCTTT.